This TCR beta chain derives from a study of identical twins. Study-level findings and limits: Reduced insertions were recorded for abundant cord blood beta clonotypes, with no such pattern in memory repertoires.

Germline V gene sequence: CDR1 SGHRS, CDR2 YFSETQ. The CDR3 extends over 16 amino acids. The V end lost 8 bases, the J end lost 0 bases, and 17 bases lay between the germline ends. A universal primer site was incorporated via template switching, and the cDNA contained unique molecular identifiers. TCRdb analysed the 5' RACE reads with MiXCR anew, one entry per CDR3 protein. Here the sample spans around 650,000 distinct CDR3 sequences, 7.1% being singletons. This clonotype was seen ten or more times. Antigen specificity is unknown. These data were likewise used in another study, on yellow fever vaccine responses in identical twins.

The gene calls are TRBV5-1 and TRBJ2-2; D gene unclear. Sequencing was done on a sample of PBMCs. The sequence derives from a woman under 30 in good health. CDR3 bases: TGCGCCAGTTCGTGGGCCGCTCCCGCGAACACCGGGGAGCTGTTTTTT. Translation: CASSWAAPANTGELFF.